Presented here are 7 T cell receptor beta chains from one specimen sequenced in a study of CD8 T cells in ankylosing spondylitis. Each CDR3 protein gets one entry after TCRdb re-called the 5' RACE reads with MiXCR. This table has about 400,000 distinct CDR3 sequences, 20% to 25% appearing once. Their antigens remain unidentified. Study conclusions and caveats: One TCR beta motif, made up of roughly 8 highly homologous variants, appeared characteristic of ankylosing spondylitis blood.

Sequencing was carried out using blood, either unsorted or a sorted T cell fraction (not recorded which). Receptors were obtained from a male donor with ankylosing spondylitis.

The chain joins TRBV20-1 to TRBJ2-1; the D gene is possibly TRBD2 (6 bases). The V end was cut by 4 bases, the J end by 0 bases, with 19 bases between. CDR3 length: 17 residues. Germline lookup yields CDR1 DFQATT and CDR2 SNEGSKA (reference sequence). The CDR3 is CSATARAGLSSYNEQFF. The CDR3 DNA follows: TGCAGTGCTACCGCCCGAGCGGGCCTGTCCTCCTACAATGAGCAGTTCTTC.

The genes are TRBV12-3 or TRBV12-4 and TRBJ2-7; 8 bases align to TRBD2. CDR3 length equals 17 residues. The trim removed 0 bases at V and 2 bases at J, leaving 9 bases unmatched. CDR3 sequence (DNA): TGTGCCAGCAGTTTAGCCTCCCGGTCGGGAGGGCCCTACGAGCAGTACTTC. This gives the protein CASSLASRSGGPYEQYF.

This chain uses TRBV29-1 with TRBJ2-6; D not certain. Germline CDR1 is SQVTM and CDR2 is ANQGSEA. The CDR3 consists of 13 residues. V gave up 5 bases and J gave up 0 bases, with 5 bases separating them. The CDR3 protein is CSVWVSGANVLTF. For the CDR3, the DNA is TGCAGCGTTTGGGTCTCTGGGGCCAACGTCCTGACTTTC.

This clonotype was detected only a few times. The J gene is TRBJ1-5, the V gene TRBV19, with 8 bases lining up with TRBD1. The V gene end was trimmed by 3 bases and the J gene end by 7 bases; junction bases not matched to a gene: 14. This CDR3 is 17 amino acids long. Looked up from germline, CDR1 is LNHDA and CDR2 is SQIVND (reference sequence). The CDR3 region is CASSISPGQVESQPQHF. As DNA, the CDR3 is TGTGCCAGTAGTATCTCTCCGGGACAGGTGGAATCACAGCCCCAGCATTTT. Full variable domain (remainder filled in from reference TRBV19 and TRBJ1-5): DGGITQSPKYLFRKEGQNVTLSCEQNLNHDAMYWYRQDPGQGLRLIYYSQIVNDFQKGDIAEGYSVSREKKESFPLTVTSAQKNPTAFYLCASSISPGQVESQPQHFGDGTRLSIL.

The V and J genes are TRBV7-2 and TRBJ2-7; 8 bases fit TRBD1. The CDR3 is 17 amino acids. V shed 0 bases and J 0 bases; nucleotides not matched to a gene: 7. Germline CDR1 SGHTA, CDR2 FQGNSA. The CDR3 is CASSLATTGTGSYEQYF. The CDR3 region has the DNA TGTGCCAGCAGCTTAGCGACAACCGGGACAGGCTCCTACGAGCAGTACTTC.

This clonotype was detected a few times. The chain uses TRBV7-2 and TRBJ1-6; a possible D gene is TRBD1 (5 bases). The CDR3 loop spans 15 amino acids. Germline V gene data show CDR1 as SGHTA and CDR2 as FQGNSA. Trimming left V 1 base short and J 8 bases short, with 12 bases between. DNA of the CDR3: TGTGCCAGCAGCTTAGGGGGACGGAAAGATTCACCCCTCCACTTT. Translation gives CASSLGGRKDSPLHF.

This clonotype came up a few times. The J gene is TRBJ2-1, the V gene TRBV21-1; the D segment call TRBD2 is taken from the table without a DNA check. TRBV21-1 is described as a pseudogene. The CDR3 is made up of 20 amino acids. The CDR3 DNA reads TGTGCCAGCAGCAAAGAGGGGTCTCTAGCGGGAGGGCCCTCCTACAATGAGCAGTTCTTC. It translates to CASSKEGSLAGGPSYNEQFF.